This passage covers 20 T cell receptor beta chains from one sample sequenced in a study of shared clonotypes between healthy human individuals. It was CD45RO-negative cells, positively selected for CCR7, that made up naive CD8 cells, with terminally differentiated effector memory CD45RA+ cells excluded. Profiling relied on immunoSEQ multiplex PCR, and the TCRdb table lists in-frame clones only, not all of them. The table records roughly 2.1 million clones, about 92% of them present only once. The sequenced sample was naive CD8+ T cells from PBMCs. The receptors come from a man between 18 and 29 years old in good health. Some clones in this sample may be carry-over from other donors' samples.

This chain joins TRBV29-1 and TRBJ1-1, with D unresolved. The V end was cut by 4 bases, the J end by 5 bases, with 11 bases between. This CDR3 is 12 amino acids long. CDR1 SQVTM and CDR2 ANQGSEA come from the germline V gene. The CDR3, as DNA: TGCAGCGTTGTTGTGTTAGGGACTGAAGCTTTCTTT. Encoded protein: CSVVVLGTEAFF.

The chain uses TRBV11-2 and TRBJ2-5; a possible D gene is TRBD1 (5 bases). The DNA end lines up better with TRBJ2-7; the J call may be wrong. The CDR3 is 13 residues long. CDR1 and CDR2 from the germline V gene are SGHAT and FQNNGV. CDR3 coding DNA: TGTGCCAGCAGCTTGGGGCCCGCTTACGAGCAGTACTTC. Translating it yields CASSLGPAYEQYF.

The J gene is TRBJ2-7, the V gene TRBV28; TRBD2 is a possible D gene (6 bases). The V end was cut by 2 bases, the J end by 1 base, with 12 bases between. The germline V gene has CDR1 MDHEN and CDR2 SYDVKM. The CDR3 sequence is 15 residues long. The CDR3: CASSLRGEGSYEQYF. In nucleotides, the CDR3 is TGTGCCAGCAGTTTACGCGGGGAAGGGTCCTACGAGCAGTACTTC.

The rearrangement joins TRBV5-4 to TRBJ2-3, with TRBD2 as a possible D gene (6 bases). CDR3 length: 16 residues. CDR1 and CDR2 from the germline V gene are SGHNT and YYREEE (reference sequence). V was pared by 2 bases and J by 6 bases, with 19 bases between. Written as DNA, the CDR3 is TGTGCCAGCAGCTTAGAAACCGGGACTCCCTCGGATACGCAGTATTTT. It codes for CASSLETGTPSDTQYF.

The V and J genes are TRBV5-4 and TRBJ1-1; 9 positions agree with TRBD1. Germline-derived CDR1 and CDR2 are SGHNT and YYREEE (reference sequence). There are 15 residues in the CDR3. V shed 0 bases and J 2 bases; nucleotides not matched to a gene: 2. The CDR3 reads CASSLGQGVNTEAFF. CDR3 DNA sequence: TGTGCCAGCAGCTTGGGACAGGGGGTTAACACTGAAGCTTTCTTT. Full variable domain (missing parts from reference TRBV5-4 and TRBJ1-1): ETGVTQSPTHLIKTRGQQVTLRCSSQSGHNTVSWYQQALGQGPQFIFQYYREEENGRGNFPPRFSGLQFPNYSSELNVNALELDDSALYLCASSLGQGVNTEAFFGQGTRLTVV.

This clone was detected only a few times. This specimen includes other DNA sequences encoding the same CDR3. The CDR3 nucleotides are TGCGCCAGCAGCTTAGGGGGGCCCCCCTACGAGCAGTACTTC. Protein sequence: CASSLGGPPYEQYF. This sequence joins TRBV5-1 and TRBJ2-7; the D call may be TRBD1 or TRBD2 (6 bases each). The length of the CDR3 is 14 residues. V lost 2 bases to trimming and J lost 2 bases, with 11 bases between them. Germline V gene data show CDR1 as SGHRS and CDR2 as YFSETQ.

V gene TRBV5-6 combines with J gene TRBJ2-7; TRBD1 matches 11 bases. The junction had 3 bases not matched to a gene; V was cut back by 4 bases and J by 6 bases. The CDR3 consists of 13 residues. The germline CDR1 and CDR2 sequences are SGHDT and YYEEEE. For the CDR3, the DNA is TGTGCCAGCAGCCGCGGGACAGGGGGCGAGCAGTACTTC. Its translation: CASSRGTGGEQYF.

The J gene is TRBJ2-1, the V gene TRBV4-1; a possible D gene is TRBD2 (6 bases). Germline assignment: CDR1 MGHRA and CDR2 YSYEKL. The V end lost 4 bases, the J end lost 3 bases, and 19 bases lay between the germline ends. The CDR3 is 17 residues long. The DNA for the CDR3 is TGCGCCAGCAGCCGGCAGGGCGGGACTGGGATCTACAATGAGCAGTTCTTC. Its protein product is CASSRQGGTGIYNEQFF.

The chain recombines TRBV11-1 with TRBJ2-3; D is perhaps TRBD1 (6 bases). The CDR3 is 13 amino acids. CDR1 is SGHAT, CDR2 FQDESV, per germline (reference sequence). Between the trimmed V and J ends, which lost 4 bases and 7 bases, there was a span of 12 bases. The CDR3 here is CASSWDQGNTQYF. For the CDR3, the DNA is TGTGCCAGCAGCTGGGACCAGGGGAATACGCAGTATTTT.

This CDR3 reads CASSPWDREFYGYTF. The CDR3 nucleotides are TGTGCCAGTAGTCCCTGGGACAGGGAATTCTATGGCTACACCTTC. The chain joins TRBV19 to TRBJ1-2; TRBD1 aligns across 9 bases. The germline gives CDR1 LNHDA, CDR2 SQIVND (reference sequence). There are 15 residues in the CDR3. The trim removed 5 bases at V and 4 bases at J, leaving 8 bases unmatched.

The chain combines TRBV6-1 with TRBJ2-7; D possibly corresponds to TRBD2 (6 bases). There are 13 residues in the CDR3. Germline CDR1 and CDR2: MNHNS and SASEGT. Trimming removed 2 bases from V and 9 bases from J, with 14 bases in between. CDR3 residues: CASSEWPGGGQYF. CDR3 nucleotide sequence: TGTGCCAGCAGTGAATGGCCCGGGGGAGGGCAGTACTTC.

This sequence joins TRBV6-6 and TRBJ1-2; D may be TRBD1 (6 bases). Trimming cost V 5 bases and J 2 bases, with 15 bases left between them. This CDR3 is 15 amino acids long. Germline lookup yields CDR1 MNHNY and CDR2 SVGAGI (reference sequence). As DNA, the CDR3 is TGTGCCAGCAGTGCCAAGCAGGGGAAGAACTATGGCTACACCTTC. As protein: CASSAKQGKNYGYTF.

The V gene is TRBV11-1, the J gene TRBJ2-7; 10 positions match TRBD2. The V gene end was trimmed by 4 bases and the J gene end by 4 bases; junction bases not matched to a gene: 7. There are 15 residues in the CDR3. Looked up from germline, CDR1 is SGHAT and CDR2 is FQDESV (reference sequence). The CDR3 bases are TGTGCCAGCAGCTCCCGGACTAGCGGCTCATACGAGCAGTACTTC. Protein product: CASSSRTSGSYEQYF.

This chain links TRBV28 with TRBJ2-2, with TRBD2 matching over 9 bases. In germline, CDR1 is MDHEN, CDR2 SYDVKM. The CDR3 extends over 18 amino acids. Trimming at V came to 6 bases and at J to 6 bases, leaving 17 bases not matched to a gene. The CDR3 DNA follows: TGTGCCAGCAGGACCTGGGGGCTAGCGGGATTGATTGCCGGGGAGCTGTTTTTT. As protein: CASRTWGLAGLIAGELFF.

J is TRBJ2-3 and V is TRBV5-1; TRBD2 matches at 13 bases. The CDR3 has 17 residues. The V gene's germline CDR1 is SGHRS and CDR2 YFSETQ. Trimming cost V 4 bases and J 6 bases; bases outside gene matches: 11. The CDR3 DNA sequence: TGCGCCAGCAGCCTCTACACTAGCGGGAGGGCCTTTGATACGCAGTATTTT. Translated: CASSLYTSGRAFDTQYF.

Remarks on this clone: Other DNA sequences in the same sample also yield this CDR3. The genes are TRBV29-1 and TRBJ2-2, with TRBD2 matching over 7 bases. The V segment lost 7 bases and the J segment 2 bases; nucleotides outside the gene matches: 1. Per germline, CDR1 SQVTM and CDR2 ANQGSEA. The length of the CDR3 is 12 residues. The CDR3 here is CSAGGNTGELFF. Written as DNA, the CDR3 is TGCAGCGCGGGAGGTAACACCGGGGAGCTGTTTTTT.

V usage is TRBV7-8 and J usage is TRBJ2-1, with D tentatively TRBD2 (6 bases). The CDR3 has 19 residues. Germline values: CDR1 SGHVS, CDR2 FQNEAQ. Trimming shortened V by 5 bases and J by 1 base, and 24 bases separated the two germline ends. CDR3 protein: CASSLPQASGEGSYNEQFF. In DNA, the CDR3 is TGTGCCAGCAGCCTCCCCCAGGCATCGGGAGAGGGTTCCTACAATGAGCAGTTCTTC.

This clone was counted between two and nine times. This rearrangement joins TRBV6-1 to TRBJ1-5; D is uncertain. The CDR3 runs 12 residues. The germline V gene encodes CDR1 MNHNS and CDR2 SASEGT. Trimming stripped 4 bases from V and 5 bases from J, with 6 bases between. The CDR3 sequence is CASSVGYQPQHF. The CDR3 nucleotides read TGTGCCAGCAGTGTGGGGTATCAGCCCCAGCATTTT.

The chain couples TRBV9 to TRBJ2-3; 7 nucleotides agree with TRBD2. Germline trimming cut 3 bases from V and 6 bases from J; bases unmatched to any gene: 4. The CDR3 contains 13 residues. Germline CDR1 SGDLS, CDR2 YYNGEE. The CDR3: CASSGEGGDTQYF. The CDR3 DNA reads as TGTGCCAGCAGCGGGGAGGGAGGGGATACGCAGTATTTT.

CDR3 nucleotides: TGTGCCAGCAGTTTAAGGCGGGACGGAGTGGGTGAGCAGTTCTTC. This sequence encodes CASSLRRDGVGEQFF. The genes are TRBV27 and TRBJ2-1; D is perhaps TRBD2 (6 bases). V shed 2 bases and J shed 9 bases, with 17 bases lying between them. In germline, CDR1 is MNHEY, CDR2 SMNVEV (reference sequence). This CDR3 has 15 residues.